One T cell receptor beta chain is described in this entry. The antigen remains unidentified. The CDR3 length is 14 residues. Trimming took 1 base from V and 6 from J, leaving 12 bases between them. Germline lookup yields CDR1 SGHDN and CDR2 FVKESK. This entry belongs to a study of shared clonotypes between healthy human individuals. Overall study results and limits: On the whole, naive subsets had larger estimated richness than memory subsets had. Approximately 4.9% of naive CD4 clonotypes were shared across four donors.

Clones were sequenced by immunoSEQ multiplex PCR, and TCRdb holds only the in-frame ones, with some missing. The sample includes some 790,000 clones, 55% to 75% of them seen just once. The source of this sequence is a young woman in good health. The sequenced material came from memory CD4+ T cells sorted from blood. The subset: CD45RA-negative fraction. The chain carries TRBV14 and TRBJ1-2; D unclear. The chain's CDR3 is CASSQVGAGDGYTF. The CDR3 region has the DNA TGTGCCAGCAGCCAAGTGGGCGCCGGGGATGGCTACACCTTC.